A single sample is the source of the 9 T cell receptor beta chains below, sequenced in a study of cytomegalovirus exposure and HLA in healthy donors. Primers: 60 Vbeta forward and 13 Jbeta reverse. Generated by immunoSEQ multiplex PCR, the TCRdb table keeps only in-frame clones and is missing some. The sample shows over 30,000 clones, 65% to 90% of them seen only once. The sample was PBMCs. The receptors were sampled from a woman in her late teens or twenties in good health and CMV-seronegative.

The chain links TRBV28 to TRBJ1-1; 7 bases are a match to TRBD1. Germline CDR1 MDHEN, CDR2 SYDVKM. The CDR3 spans 14 residues. V was clipped by 5 bases and J by 8 bases; unmatched bases: 11. Written as DNA, the CDR3 is TGTGCCAGCAGTATCTCTCGGACAGGACCCGAAGCTTTCTTT. Translating it yields CASSISRTGPEAFF.

The sample holds one count of this clone. This sequence joins TRBV28 and TRBJ1-4; TRBD1 is a possible D gene (5 bases). Trimming took off 2 bases at V and 4 bases at J, with 14 bases between the two ends. This CDR3 region has 16 residues. Germline CDR1 and CDR2: MDHEN and SYDVKM. CDR3 coding DNA: TGTGCCAGCAGTTTACAGGAAAAAGGGGTTAATGAAAAACTGTTTTTT. Its translation: CASSLQEKGVNEKLFF.

This chain links TRBV4-1 with TRBJ2-3; 12 nucleotides agree with TRBD2. V dropped 3 bases and J dropped 0; count of bases not matched to a gene: 10. Germline-derived CDR1 and CDR2 are MGHRA and YSYEKL. The CDR3 has 19 amino acids. This CDR3 reads CASSHPGTSGLPSTDTQYF. CDR3 nucleotides: TGCGCCAGCAGCCATCCCGGGACTAGCGGGTTACCTAGCACAGATACGCAGTATTTT.

V usage is TRBV4-1 and J usage is TRBJ1-5; TRBD1 is a possible D gene (5 bases). This CDR3 is built from 17 residues. Per the germline V gene, CDR1 is MGHRA and CDR2 is YSYEKL. Trimming shortened V by 4 bases and J by 0 bases, and 16 bases separated the two germline ends. Written as DNA, the CDR3 is TGCGCCAGCAGCCTGAGTCGGGGGTCTTATAGCAATCAGCCCCAGCATTTT. Protein sequence: CASSLSRGSYSNQPQHF.

The chain recombines TRBV19 with TRBJ1-5, with TRBD1 matching 7 bases. The CDR3 length is 14 residues. Unmatched junction bases numbered 7, after V lost 5 bases and J lost 6 bases. The germline gives CDR1 LNHDA, CDR2 SQIVND (reference sequence). In DNA, the CDR3 is TGTGCCAGTAGTGGGTCAGGGGGTAGTCAGCCCCAGCATTTT. This codes for CASSGSGGSQPQHF. The whole variable domain, filled in from reference TRBV19 and TRBJ1-5, reads DGGITQSPKYLFRKEGQNVTLSCEQNLNHDAMYWYRQDPGQGLRLIYYSQIVNDFQKGDIAEGYSVSREKKESFPLTVTSAQKNPTAFYLCASSGSGGSQPQHFGDGTRLSIL.

The genes are TRBV6-1 and TRBJ1-1; TRBD1 might be the D (5 bases). The CDR3 is 13 residues long. CDR1 MNHNS and CDR2 SASEGT come from the germline V gene. V lost 6 bases and J 0 bases, leaving 8 bases between the germline ends. The CDR3 sequence is CASSGQMNTEAFF. The CDR3 region has the DNA TGTGCCAGCAGCGGACAAATGAACACTGAAGCTTTCTTT.

This chain links TRBV4-3 with TRBJ2-5; TRBD2 agrees at 9 bases. CDR3 length: 16 amino acids. V lost 0 bases to trimming and J lost 2 bases; unmatched junction nucleotides: 4. The germline CDR1 and CDR2 sequences are LGHNA and YSLEER. The CDR3 DNA follows: TGCGCCAGCAGCCAAGATTCGACTAGCGGACAAGAGACCCAGTACTTC. Amino acids: CASSQDSTSGQETQYF.

The chain joins TRBV10-3 to TRBJ2-7; TRBD2 matches at 11 bases. Germline V lookup: CDR1 ENHRY, CDR2 SYGVKD. The CDR3 sequence is 14 residues long. The V segment lost 4 bases and the J segment 5 bases; nucleotides outside the gene matches: 4. This CDR3 is CAISGASGRNEQYF. As DNA, the CDR3 is TGTGCCATCAGTGGGGCTAGCGGGAGGAACGAGCAGTACTTC.

The V gene is TRBV15, the J gene TRBJ1-3; 10 nucleotides align to TRBD1. Germline values: CDR1 LNHNV, CDR2 YYDKDF (reference sequence). This CDR3 is built from 16 residues. V lost 0 bases, J lost 4 bases, and 3 bases stayed unmatched. CDR3 DNA sequence: TGTGCCACCAGCAGAGAGACAGGGGGCCCAGGAAACACCATATATTTT. Its protein is CATSRETGGPGNTIYF. The variable domain in full, completed from reference TRBV15 and TRBJ1-3, reads DAMVIQNPRYQVTQFGKPVTLSCSQTLNHNVMYWYQQKSSQAPKLLFHYYDKDFNNEADTPDNFQSRRPNTSFCFLDIRSPGLGDTAMYLCATSRETGGPGNTIYFGEGSWLTVV.